The TCR beta chain described here comes from a study of blood T cells in healthy people across ages (dated by TCRdb to the mid-2010s). Context from the whole study: Template switching captured roughly one uniquely barcoded TCR beta cDNA molecule per two T cells in model experiments. Donors were grouped into four age groups: young (average approximately 15 years), middle-aged (under 40), aged (62) and long-lived (about 82). Age-related changes in TCR beta repertoire diversity were measured in the study by deep sequencing normalized with unique cDNA molecular identifiers. Two additional independent replicas of 1 million unique cDNA reads from the same blood draw were analyzed for two donors (one aged 18 to 29 and one aged 80 or older). Study-wide findings and limitations: As age increased, observed TCR beta diversity per million T cells dropped in a roughly linear way, and a significant reduction was already evident by age 40. Bulk unsorted PBMC profiling prevented conclusive comparison of naive and antigen-experienced compartments. Because the CMV infection status of the donors was unknown, age-related changes in expanded clonotypes may potentially have been confounded. Estimates of total diversity from one million sequenced T cells were regarded as lower bounds and underestimates. Observed TCR beta diversity correlated strongly with the percentage of naive T cells measured by flow cytometry. Compared with the aged group, the long-lived group had more naive CD4+ T cells, fewer expanded clones and increased TCR diversity, suggesting age selection.

The CDR3 holds 18 amino acids from the cysteine to the phenylalanine. Just the 54-base CDR3 DNA is kept, in frame starting at base 1. The germline V and J ends show losses of 6 bases and 0 bases respectively, and no gene match explains 10 bases of the junction. CDR1 and CDR2 are drawn from the germline V gene: SGHAT, FQNNGV. Libraries were built with 5' RACE. TCRdb shows the sequencer as Illumina HiSeq 2500. A second about 7 to 12 cycle PCR used a sample-barcoded 5' primer and a J-beta primer mix. A template-switch 5' adaptor carrying 12 random nucleotides introduced a unique molecular identifier onto each TCR beta cDNA molecule. Each sample yielded at least 3 million CDR3-containing paired-end reads. First-strand cDNA was synthesized from all RNA with the Mint cDNA synthesis kit, primed by a TRBC-specific oligonucleotide. After uracil-DNA glycosylase treatment, a first 18-cycle PCR used universal primers M1SS and BC2_uni_R on all cDNA. The study's own analysis went as follows. Normalization of each sample was performed by random selection of 1 million high-quality reads, each carrying a distinct molecular identifier. Reads sharing molecular identifiers were discarded rather than binned into consensus sequences. MiTCR, run with a Q25 quality threshold and the strictest error-elimination algorithm, handled CDR3 identification, clonotype clustering and error correction. A nonparametric unseen species model with Euler transformation was used to estimate a lower bound on total TCR beta diversity. TCRdb itself trimmed the public reads at Q25 with fastp, ran MiXCR and retained productive beta chains. CDR3 protein duplicates are merged, each entry listing the most common genes and DNA. The V and J calls and clone size come from TCRdb's table, not from the authors' own analysis. Present in this sample are approximately 800,000 distinct CDR3 sequences, around 25% of which were seen just once. The top ten constitute approximately 3.7% of the sample.

The 35 to 40 donors, aged about 6 to 100 years, were systemically healthy Caucasian individuals from Russia. Each donor gave approximately 9.3 milliliters of peripheral blood, collected into EDTA-treated Vacutainer tubes. PBMCs were isolated by Ficoll-Paque density-gradient centrifugation, with at least 6.5 million obtained per sample. Trizol reagent was used to extract total RNA from PBMCs, with at least 5.5 micrograms per sample. Naive CD45RAhigh/CD27high T cell percentages were measured by flow cytometry on a PBMC aliquot from every donor. About this clonotype itself: The antigen it recognizes is unknown. One base away there is no much larger clone; base qualities are not given.

The sample also formed part of further work on T cells of mothers and their children. In that second paper, the authors write: Nine systemically healthy Caucasian individuals served as donors, namely three mothers together with their six children. cDNA synthesis used all of the extracted RNA, with around 1.6 ug of RNA in each 15 ul reaction. In the second PCR, the M1S primer introduced both the sample barcodes and 2-4 random nucleotides. Each mother yielded over 9.5 million TCR beta CDR3 reads and each child about 3 million reads. Thymic selection similarly shapes TCR recombination output in related and unrelated pairs, with minor effect from inherited differences. Normalized repertoire overlap was always slightly but never significantly higher in related than unrelated mother-child pairs. Persistent microchimeric T cell clones were not detected, at a sensitivity of around 99 clones per million clonotypes. To look for features that set related mother-child pairs apart from unrelated individuals, the researchers ran deep NGS to compare the TCR beta repertoires of mothers and children. The mean age was roughly 44 +/- 4 years for the mothers and approximately 11 +/- 4 years for the children. After adapter ligation was performed with NEBNext reagents, the libraries were sequenced on an Illumina HiSeq 2000 with 100+100 nt paired-end reads. To prevent cross-contamination, the mother and child libraries were prepared a month apart and were sequenced in separate runs. Each donor had between about 450,000 and 2,100,000 distinct TCR beta clonotypes identified. Naive TCR beta clonotypes were estimated from low-frequency clonotypes matched to each donor's FACS-determined naive share, without sorting.

The chain uses TRBV11-2 and TRBJ2-1; TRBD2 lines up with 11 middle nucleotides. The sample was blood. This clonotype originated in a boy between 10 and 17 years old in good health. The CDR3 here reads CASSAGLAALSSYNEQFF. The bases are TGTGCCAGCAGTGCGGGACTAGCGGCTCTAAGCTCCTACAATGAGCAGTTCTTC.